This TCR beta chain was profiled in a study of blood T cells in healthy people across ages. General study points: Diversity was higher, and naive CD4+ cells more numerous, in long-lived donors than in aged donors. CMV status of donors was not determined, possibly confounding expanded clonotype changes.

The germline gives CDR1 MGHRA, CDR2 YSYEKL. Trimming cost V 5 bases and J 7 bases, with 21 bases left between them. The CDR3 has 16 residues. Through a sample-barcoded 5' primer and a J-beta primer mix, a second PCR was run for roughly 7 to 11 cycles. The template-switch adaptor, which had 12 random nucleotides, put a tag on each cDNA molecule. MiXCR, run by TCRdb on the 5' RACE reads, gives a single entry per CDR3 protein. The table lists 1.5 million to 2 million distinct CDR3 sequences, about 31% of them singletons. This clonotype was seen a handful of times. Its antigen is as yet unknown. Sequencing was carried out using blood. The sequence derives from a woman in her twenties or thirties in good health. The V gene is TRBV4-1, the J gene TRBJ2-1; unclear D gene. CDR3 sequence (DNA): TGCGCCAGCAGCTCCACAGCGCAAGGTATCGGAAATGAGCAGTTCTTC. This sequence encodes CASSSTAQGIGNEQFF.